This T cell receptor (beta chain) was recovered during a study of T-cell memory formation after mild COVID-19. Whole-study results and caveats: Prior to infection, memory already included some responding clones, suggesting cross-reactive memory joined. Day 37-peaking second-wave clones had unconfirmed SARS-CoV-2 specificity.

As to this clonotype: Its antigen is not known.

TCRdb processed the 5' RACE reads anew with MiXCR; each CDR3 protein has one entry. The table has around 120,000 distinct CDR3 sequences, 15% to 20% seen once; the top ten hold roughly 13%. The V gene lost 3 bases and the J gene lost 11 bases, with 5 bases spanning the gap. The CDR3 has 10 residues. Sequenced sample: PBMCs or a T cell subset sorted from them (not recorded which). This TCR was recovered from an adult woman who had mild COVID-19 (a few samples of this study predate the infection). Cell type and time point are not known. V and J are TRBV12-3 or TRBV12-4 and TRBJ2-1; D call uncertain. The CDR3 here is CASSLRQQFF. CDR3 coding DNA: TGTGCCAGCAGTTTGAGGCAGCAGTTCTTC.